One and the same sample provided the 19 T cell receptor beta chains below, sequenced in a study of T-cell reconstitution after alpha-beta-depleted transplantation in children. TCRbeta library preparation incorporated unique molecular identifiers. From the PCR reads, TCRdb called clonotypes with MiXCR, one entry per CDR3 protein. The sample has about 400,000 distinct CDR3 sequences; 13% are singletons. Specimen: PBMCs, collected from the stem cell graft. All receptors come from a human donor who donated a stem cell graft to a child with Fanconi anemia.

The gene calls are TRBV12-3 or TRBV12-4 and TRBJ1-2, with TRBD1 matching over 10 bases. V was clipped by 7 bases and J by 3 bases; unmatched bases: 5. CDR3 size: 14 residues. CDR3 bases: TGTGCCAGCATCTCTGGGACAGGGGACTATGGCTACACCTTC. Translated: CASISGTGDYGYTF.

There are a few counts of this clonotype. One end of the junction varies from germline; a read error may be responsible. The chain joins TRBV2 to TRBJ2-5, with 15 bases identical to TRBD2. The germline V gene encodes CDR1 SNHLY and CDR2 FYNNEI. This CDR3 spans 14 amino acids. CDR3 amino acids: CASSGTSGGSPSNF. CDR3 sequence (DNA): TGTGCCAGCAGCGGGACTAGCGGGGGGTCCCCATCAAACTTC. Complete variable domain (other parts from reference TRBV2 and TRBJ2-5): EPEVTQTPSHQVTQMGQEVILRCVPISNHLYFYWYRQILGQKVEFLVSFYNNEISEKSEIFDDQFSVERPDGSNFTLKIRSTKLEDSAMYFCASSGTSGGSPSNFGPGTRLLVL.

This clonotype was seen more than once but under ten times. CDR3 protein: CATSGAGTSNTEAFF. The CDR3, as DNA: TGTGCCACCAGTGGGGCGGGTACCAGCAACACTGAAGCTTTCTTT. The chain couples TRBV24-1 to TRBJ1-1; no clear D gene. The length of the CDR3 is 15 residues. The V end lost 5 bases, the J end lost 2 bases, and 14 bases lay between the germline ends. Per germline, CDR1 KGHDR and CDR2 SFDVKD.

This clonotype was detected a few times. This chain joins TRBV12-3 or TRBV12-4 and TRBJ1-1; 9 nucleotides align to TRBD1. After removal of 6 bases from V and 1 base from J, the junction contained 12 bases not matched to a gene. The length of the CDR3 is 17 residues. CDR3 protein: CASSSGGQGLGNTEAFF. The DNA of the CDR3 is TGTGCCAGCAGCTCTGGCGGACAGGGGTTGGGGAACACTGAAGCTTTCTTT.

Here the CDR3 reads CASSPVGQGAGGYTF. As DNA, the CDR3 is TGTGCCAGCAGTCCCGTCGGACAGGGGGCGGGGGGCTACACCTTC. The J gene is TRBJ1-2, the V gene TRBV12-3 or TRBV12-4; TRBD1 matches 11 bases. V shed 5 bases, J shed 8 bases, and the junction held 10 bases outside the gene matches. There are 15 residues in the CDR3.

Only a few counts were recorded for this clonotype. The rearrangement uses TRBV3-1 and TRBJ1-5; D might be TRBD1 (5 bases). Germline loops: CDR1 LGHDT, CDR2 YNNKEL (reference sequence). The CDR3 length is 13 residues. V lost 1 base and J 5 bases, leaving 6 bases between the germline ends. The CDR3 spells CASSQGGYQPQHF. The DNA of the CDR3 is TGTGCCAGCAGCCAAGGGGGGTATCAGCCCCAGCATTTT.

This clonotype was found a few times. The J gene is TRBJ2-2, the V gene TRBV2, with 7 bases that match TRBD2. CDR3 length: 13 amino acids. V shed 6 bases and J 6 bases; nucleotides not matched to a gene: 4. Germline CDR1 and CDR2: SNHLY and FYNNEI. The CDR3: CASSETSAGELFF. The CDR3, as DNA: TGTGCCAGCAGCGAAACTAGCGCCGGGGAGCTGTTTTTT.

This chain uses TRBV7-9 with TRBJ1-1; D might be TRBD1 (5 bases). V lost 7 bases to trimming and J lost 0 bases, with 15 bases between them. Germline loops: CDR1 SEHNR, CDR2 FQNEAQ (reference sequence). The CDR3 has 15 amino acids. The CDR3 reads CASTPAGQMNTEAFF. The DNA for the CDR3 is TGTGCCAGCACCCCAGCGGGGCAGATGAACACTGAAGCTTTCTTT.

The chain is built from TRBV14 and TRBJ1-2; 7 bases line up with TRBD1. Trimming cost V 6 bases and J 6 bases; bases outside gene matches: 7. The CDR3 loop spans 13 amino acids. Germline lookup yields CDR1 SGHDN and CDR2 FVKESK. The DNA of the CDR3 is TGTGCCAGCAGACCGACAGGGTCAAATGGCTACACCTTC. Translating it yields CASRPTGSNGYTF.

This rearrangement joins TRBV15 to TRBJ1-2; a weak D match, TRBD1 (5 bases). CDR1 LNHNV and CDR2 YYDKDF come from the germline V gene (reference sequence). The CDR3 has 18 residues. Deletions cut 0 bases from V and 2 bases from J, with 19 bases between. In DNA, the CDR3 is TGTGCCACCAGCAGAGATCGGGGCCCAGGGCCCAGCAACTATGGCTACACCTTC. Residues: CATSRDRGPGPSNYGYTF.

The chain recombines TRBV3-1 with TRBJ2-7; 9 bases are a match to TRBD1. The CDR3 sequence is 14 residues long. Unmatched junction bases numbered 6, after V lost 3 bases and J lost 6 bases. Per germline, CDR1 LGHDT and CDR2 YNNKEL (reference sequence). The CDR3 reads CASSHTGTGSEQYF. The CDR3 coding sequence is TGTGCCAGCAGCCACACCGGGACAGGGTCCGAGCAGTACTTC.

The CDR3, as DNA: TGTGCCAGCAGTTACGGATCAGGGGGCGATGGCTACACCTTC. Translated: CASSYGSGGDGYTF. The chain has TRBV6-2 or TRBV6-3 and TRBJ1-2; TRBD1 matches at 8 bases. This CDR3 has 14 amino acids. In germline, CDR1 is MNHEY, CDR2 SVGEGT. V shed 2 bases, J shed 6 bases, and the junction held 5 bases outside the gene matches.

In its sample, this clonotype was seen many times. The chain uses TRBV5-1 and TRBJ2-1; D call uncertain. V was pared by 2 bases and J by 4 bases, with 13 bases between. The germline V gene has CDR1 SGHRS and CDR2 YFSETQ. This CDR3 contains 15 residues. The CDR3, as DNA: TGCGCCAGCAGCTTTGACTCGTTCTCTTACAATGAGCAGTTCTTC. Protein product: CASSFDSFSYNEQFF.

This clonotype was counted a few times. The CDR3 region is CASSGGWGLNPQETQYF. DNA of the CDR3: TGCGCCAGCAGCGGCGGGTGGGGCTTAAATCCCCAAGAGACCCAGTACTTC. The chain recombines TRBV5-1 with TRBJ2-5; D possibly uses TRBD1 or TRBD2 (5 bases each). There are 17 residues in the CDR3. V was shortened by 4 bases and J by 1 base, with 20 bases between the two germline ends. Germline CDR1 and CDR2: SGHRS and YFSETQ.

The chain links TRBV5-1 to TRBJ1-2; D unclear. CDR1 is SGHRS and CDR2 is YFSETQ in the germline V gene. The V end was cut by 3 bases, the J end by 1 base, with 7 bases between. This CDR3 comprises 13 residues. CDR3 protein: CASSSQSNYGYTF. The CDR3 nucleotides are TGCGCCAGCAGCTCCCAGAGTAACTATGGCTACACCTTC.

This clonotype occurred a few times. The V call is TRBV20-1, the J call TRBJ2-1; D gene ambiguous. Germline-derived CDR1 and CDR2 are DFQATT and SNEGSKA (reference sequence). V was clipped by 0 bases and J by 0 bases, with 12 bases between them. There are 16 residues in the CDR3. CDR3 sequence reads: CSARDRSPRSYNEQFF. CDR3 nucleotides: TGCAGTGCTAGAGATCGCAGCCCACGCTCCTACAATGAGCAGTTCTTC.

The chain is built from TRBV6-5 and TRBJ1-6; TRBD1 aligns across 7 bases. CDR3 length: 18 amino acids. The germline CDR1 and CDR2 sequences are MNHEY and SVGAGI. The V and J ends lost 0 bases and 0 bases, in that order; junction bases with no gene match: 5. The CDR3: CASSYSVTGSSYNSPLHF. CDR3 DNA: TGTGCCAGCAGTTACTCCGTGACAGGGAGCTCCTATAATTCACCCCTCCACTTT.

This clonotype has ten or more counts. The chain couples TRBV28 to TRBJ2-1; no clear D gene. The CDR3 length is 15 residues. CDR1 is MDHEN, CDR2 SYDVKM, per germline. The germline V and J ends were trimmed by 7 bases and 0 bases, with 13 bases remaining between them. In DNA form, the CDR3 reads TGTGCCAGCACCTTGTATGGGTTCTCCTACAATGAGCAGTTCTTC. The encoded protein is CASTLYGFSYNEQFF.

This clonotype was seen ten or more times. The rearrangement links TRBV6-5 to TRBJ2-1; a possible D gene is TRBD2 (5 bases). The V gene lost 7 bases and the J gene lost 0 bases, with 16 bases spanning the gap. The CDR3 loop spans 16 amino acids. Per the germline V gene, CDR1 is MNHEY and CDR2 is SVGAGI. DNA for the CDR3: TGTGCCAGCAAAAGGCGGACTCTCCACTCCTACAATGAGCAGTTCTTC. This encodes CASKRRTLHSYNEQFF.